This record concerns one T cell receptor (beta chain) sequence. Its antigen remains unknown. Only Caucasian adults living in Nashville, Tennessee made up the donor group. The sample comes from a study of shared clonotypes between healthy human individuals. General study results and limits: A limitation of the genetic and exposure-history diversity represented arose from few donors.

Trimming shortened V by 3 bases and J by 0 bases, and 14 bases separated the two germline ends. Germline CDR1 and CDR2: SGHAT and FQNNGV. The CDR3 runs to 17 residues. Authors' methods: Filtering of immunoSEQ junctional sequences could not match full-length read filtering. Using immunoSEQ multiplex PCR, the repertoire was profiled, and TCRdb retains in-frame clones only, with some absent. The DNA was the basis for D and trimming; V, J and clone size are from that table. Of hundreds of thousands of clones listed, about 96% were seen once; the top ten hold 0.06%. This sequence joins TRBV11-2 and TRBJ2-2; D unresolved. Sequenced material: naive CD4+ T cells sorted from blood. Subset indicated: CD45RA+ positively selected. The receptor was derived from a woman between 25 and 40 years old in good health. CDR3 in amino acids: CASSFASPATNTGELFF. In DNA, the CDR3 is TGTGCCAGCAGCTTCGCGTCCCCAGCTACGAACACCGGGGAGCTGTTTTTT.